These 4 T cell receptor beta chains were all obtained from the same sample, sequenced in a study of control samples from healthy donors and cancer patients. Repertoires were generated with immunoSEQ multiplex PCR, while TCRdb's copy carries only in-frame clones and drops some. Of about 59,000 clones in the sample, 80% to 95% were seen once. Input material: PBMCs. These receptor sequences come from a man aged 35 to 55 with colorectal cancer.

This clone was detected only a few times. The chain carries TRBV5-6 and TRBJ2-2; a weak D match, TRBD1 (6 bases). The CDR3 runs 15 residues. The V and J ends lost 6 bases and 4 bases respectively, with 16 bases between them. Germline V gives CDR1 SGHDT, CDR2 YYEEEE. CDR3 in DNA: TGTGCCAGCACGCTCGTCCAGGGGCCCACCGGGGAGCTGTTTTTT. Translation: CASTLVQGPTGELFF.

This chain links TRBV5-1 with TRBJ2-3; perhaps TRBD1 as D (5 bases). CDR3 size: 15 residues. CDR1 is SGHRS and CDR2 is YFSETQ in the germline V gene. Trimming stripped 4 bases from V and 2 bases from J, with 14 bases between. DNA for the CDR3: TGCGCCAGCAGCCCCCCTCAGGGCCTCACAGATACGCAGTATTTT. It translates to CASSPPQGLTDTQYF.

This chain joins TRBV30 and TRBJ1-2; 8 nucleotides agree with TRBD1. The junction had 16 bases not matched to a gene; V was cut back by 3 bases and J by 1 base. The CDR3 contains 18 residues. Germline CDR1 GTSNPN, CDR2 SVGIG (reference sequence). In nucleotides, the CDR3 is TGTGCCTGGAGCCGTGGCCCCCTTGGACAGGGAGGTAACTATGGCTACACCTTC. The encoded protein is CAWSRGPLGQGGNYGYTF.

V usage is TRBV3-1 (or the pseudogene TRBV3-2) and J usage is TRBJ1-1; D unresolved. Trimming took 2 bases from V and 0 from J, leaving 10 bases between them. The germline V gene has CDR1 LGHDT and CDR2 YNNKEL (reference sequence). The CDR3 has 15 residues. CDR3 nucleotides: TGTGCCAGCAGCCAAATGAGGGTTTTGAACACTGAAGCTTTCTTT. Translating it yields CASSQMRVLNTEAFF.